The next 7 T cell receptor beta chains were all read from a single sample in a study of CD8 T cells in ankylosing spondylitis. Study-wide points: Seven or eight highly homologous variants formed a TCR beta motif that appeared characteristic of ankylosing spondylitis blood.

No antigen is known for these receptors. TCRdb itself ran the 5' RACE reads through MiXCR, one entry per CDR3 protein. The sample includes under 950,000 distinct CDR3 sequences, over 15% seen only once; the top ten take around 19%. The source material was blood, either unsorted or a sorted T cell fraction (not recorded which). All receptors derive from a male donor with ankylosing spondylitis.

This clonotype was seen a few times. The gene calls are TRBV4-2 and TRBJ2-5, with TRBD2 matching 8 bases. The germline V gene encodes CDR1 LGHNA and CDR2 YNFKEQ. This CDR3 is 17 amino acids long. V shed 3 bases, J shed 2 bases, and the junction held 11 bases outside the gene matches. CDR3 nucleotide sequence: TGTGCCAGCAGCCAGGAAGGGCGGCGGGAGGCGCAAGAGACCCAGTACTTC. Protein sequence: CASSQEGRREAQETQYF.

The chain links TRBV10-3 to TRBJ2-3; 9 bases agree with TRBD1. V gave up 2 bases and J gave up 2 bases; unmatched junction bases: 8. The CDR3 runs 17 residues. Germline loops: CDR1 ENHRY, CDR2 SYGVKD. The CDR3 reads CAISERHRDRVTDTQYF. The CDR3 DNA is TGTGCCATCAGTGAGCGGCATAGGGACAGGGTCACAGATACGCAGTATTTT.

The chain has TRBV7-8 and TRBJ1-6, with 11 bases identical to TRBD1. Trimming at V came to 5 bases and at J to 8 bases, leaving 8 bases not matched to a gene. Germline CDR1 and CDR2: SGHVS and FQNEAQ. This CDR3 spans 16 amino acids. CDR3 sequence (DNA): TGTGCCAGCAGCCCGAGGGGACAGGGGGATTATTCACCCCTCCACTTT. Translated: CASSPRGQGDYSPLHF.

Ten or more counts support this clonotype. The V gene is TRBV7-3, the J gene TRBJ2-1, with 9 bases fitting TRBD2. There are 19 residues in the CDR3. Germline-derived CDR1 and CDR2 are SGHTA and FQGTGA. The junction had 16 bases not matched to a gene; V was cut back by 2 bases and J by 5 bases. This CDR3 reads CASSLRGSGSEFRDNEQFF. Written as DNA, the CDR3 is TGTGCCAGCAGCTTACGGGGTAGCGGGAGCGAATTCAGGGACAATGAGCAGTTCTTC. Complete variable domain (other parts from reference TRBV7-3 and TRBJ2-1): GAGVSQTPSNKVTEKGKYVELRCDPISGHTALYWYRQSLGQGPEFLIYFQGTGAADDSGLPNDRFFAVRPEGSVSTLKIQRTERGDSAVYLCASSLRGSGSEFRDNEQFFGPGTRLTVL.

The chain joins TRBV12-3 or TRBV12-4 to TRBJ2-5; D is uncertain. Between the trimmed V and J ends, which lost 6 bases and 5 bases, there was a span of 13 bases. The CDR3 covers 13 residues. CDR3 sequence: CASSPIGRETQYF. Written as DNA, the CDR3 is TGTGCCAGCAGCCCTATCGGCCGGGAGACCCAGTACTTC.

A single count supports this clonotype. The genes are TRBV5-1 and TRBJ2-1, with 10 bases identical to TRBD2. CDR1 and CDR2 (germline): SGHRS, YFSETQ. The V segment lost 4 bases and the J segment 4 bases; nucleotides outside the gene matches: 5. The CDR3 totals 15 residues. CDR3 residues: CASSIWTSGYNEQFF. CDR3 nucleotides: TGCGCCAGCAGCATTTGGACTAGCGGATACAATGAGCAGTTCTTC.

This clonotype was seen only a few times. This chain uses TRBV19 with TRBJ2-1; 7 bases fit TRBD2. The CDR3 spans 15 residues. V lost 5 bases and J lost 5; bases outside the gene matches: 9. Germline CDR1 reads LNHDA; CDR2 reads SQIVND (reference sequence). The CDR3 nucleotides are TGTGCCAGTAGTCCCTGGGGGGGGGAAAACAATGAGCAGTTCTTC. It encodes CASSPWGGENNEQFF.